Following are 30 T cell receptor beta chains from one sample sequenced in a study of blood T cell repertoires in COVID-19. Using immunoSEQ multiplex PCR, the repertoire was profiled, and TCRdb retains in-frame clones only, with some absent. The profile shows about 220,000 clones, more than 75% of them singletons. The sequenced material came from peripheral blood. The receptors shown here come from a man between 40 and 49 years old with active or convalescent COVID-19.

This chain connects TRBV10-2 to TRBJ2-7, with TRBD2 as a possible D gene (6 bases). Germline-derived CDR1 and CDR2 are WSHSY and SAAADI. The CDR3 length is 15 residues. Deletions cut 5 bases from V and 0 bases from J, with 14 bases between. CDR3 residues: CASSSNRGASYEQYF. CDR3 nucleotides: TGCGCCAGCAGTTCCAATCGCGGGGCCTCCTACGAGCAGTACTTC.

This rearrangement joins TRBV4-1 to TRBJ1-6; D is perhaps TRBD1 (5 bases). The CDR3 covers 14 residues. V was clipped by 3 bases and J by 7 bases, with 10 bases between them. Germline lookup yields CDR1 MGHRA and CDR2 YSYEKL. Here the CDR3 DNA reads TGCGCCAGCAGCCAGGACACCGGCAATTCACCCCTCCACTTT. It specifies CASSQDTGNSPLHF.

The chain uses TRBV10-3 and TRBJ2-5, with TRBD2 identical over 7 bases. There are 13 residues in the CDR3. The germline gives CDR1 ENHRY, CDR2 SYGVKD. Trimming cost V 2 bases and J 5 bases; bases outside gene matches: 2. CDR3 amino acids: CAISERAGETQYF. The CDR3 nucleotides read TGTGCCATCAGTGAGCGAGCGGGGGAGACCCAGTACTTC.

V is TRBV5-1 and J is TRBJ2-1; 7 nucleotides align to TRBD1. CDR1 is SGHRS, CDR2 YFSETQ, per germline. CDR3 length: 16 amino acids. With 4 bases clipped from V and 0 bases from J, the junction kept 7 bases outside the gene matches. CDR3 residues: CASSVGPGGSYNEQFF. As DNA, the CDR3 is TGCGCCAGCAGCGTCGGACCAGGGGGCTCCTACAATGAGCAGTTCTTC.

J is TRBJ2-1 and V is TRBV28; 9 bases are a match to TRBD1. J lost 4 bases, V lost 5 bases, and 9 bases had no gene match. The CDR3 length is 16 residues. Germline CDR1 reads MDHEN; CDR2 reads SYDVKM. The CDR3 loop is CASSTTGTGLYNEQFF. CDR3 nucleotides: TGTGCCAGCAGTACCACCGGGACAGGGTTATACAATGAGCAGTTCTTC.

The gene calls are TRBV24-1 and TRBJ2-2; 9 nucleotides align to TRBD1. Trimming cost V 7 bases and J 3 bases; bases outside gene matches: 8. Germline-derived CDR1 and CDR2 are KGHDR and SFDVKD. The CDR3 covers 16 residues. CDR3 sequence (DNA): TGTGCCACCAGCCAAACAGGGGGCTGGTACACCGGGGAGCTGTTTTTT. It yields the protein CATSQTGGWYTGELFF.

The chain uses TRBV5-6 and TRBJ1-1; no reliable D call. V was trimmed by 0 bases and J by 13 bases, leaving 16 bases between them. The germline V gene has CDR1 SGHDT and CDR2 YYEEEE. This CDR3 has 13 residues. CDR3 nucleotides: TGTGCCAGCAGCTTGGGTGTGTTCGAGGGTGTTTTCTTT. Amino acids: CASSLGVFEGVFF.

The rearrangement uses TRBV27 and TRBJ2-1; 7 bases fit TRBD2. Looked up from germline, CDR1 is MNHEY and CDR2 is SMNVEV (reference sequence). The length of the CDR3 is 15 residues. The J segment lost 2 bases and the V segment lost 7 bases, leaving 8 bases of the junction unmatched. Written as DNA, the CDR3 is TGTGCCAGCACCTCGGTCGGGGGGACCTACAATGAGCAGTTCTTC. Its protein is CASTSVGGTYNEQFF.

The CDR3 spells CASSEVQGAGATEAFF. The CDR3, as DNA: TGTGCCAGCAGTGAAGTACAGGGGGCGGGAGCCACTGAAGCTTTCTTT. The rearrangement links TRBV2 to TRBJ1-1, with TRBD1 matching 9 bases. The germline V gene encodes CDR1 SNHLY and CDR2 FYNNEI. The CDR3 spans 16 residues. Germline trimming cut 1 base from V and 4 bases from J; bases unmatched to any gene: 7.

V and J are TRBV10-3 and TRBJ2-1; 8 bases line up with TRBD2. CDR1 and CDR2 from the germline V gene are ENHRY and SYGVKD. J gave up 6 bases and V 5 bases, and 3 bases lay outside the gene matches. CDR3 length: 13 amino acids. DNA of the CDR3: TGTGCCATCAGTATTACTAGCGGCAATGAGCAGTTCTTC. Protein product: CAISITSGNEQFF.

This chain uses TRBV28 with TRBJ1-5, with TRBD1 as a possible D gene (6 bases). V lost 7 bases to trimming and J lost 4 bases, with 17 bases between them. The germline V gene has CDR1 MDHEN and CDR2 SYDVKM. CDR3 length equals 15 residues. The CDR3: CASIWGGADNQPQHF. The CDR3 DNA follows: TGTGCCAGCATCTGGGGGGGGGCTGATAATCAGCCCCAGCATTTT.

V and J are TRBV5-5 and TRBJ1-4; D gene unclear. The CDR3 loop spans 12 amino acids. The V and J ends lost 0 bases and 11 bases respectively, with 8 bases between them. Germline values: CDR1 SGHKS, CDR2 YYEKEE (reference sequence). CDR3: CASSLDGWKLFF. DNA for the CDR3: TGTGCCAGCAGCTTGGACGGGTGGAAACTGTTTTTT.

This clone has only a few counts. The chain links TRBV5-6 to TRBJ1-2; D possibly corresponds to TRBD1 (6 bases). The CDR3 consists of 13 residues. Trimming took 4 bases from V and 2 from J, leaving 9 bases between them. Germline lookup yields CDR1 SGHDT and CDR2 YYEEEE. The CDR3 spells CASSLDRNYGYTF. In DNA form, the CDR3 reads TGTGCCAGCAGCCTTGACAGGAACTATGGCTACACCTTC.

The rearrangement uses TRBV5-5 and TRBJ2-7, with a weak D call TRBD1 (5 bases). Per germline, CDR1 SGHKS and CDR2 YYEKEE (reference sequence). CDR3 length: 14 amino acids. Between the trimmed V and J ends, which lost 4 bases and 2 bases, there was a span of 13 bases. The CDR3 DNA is TGTGCCAGCAGCCAGCCGACAGTAACCTACGAGCAGTACTTC. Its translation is CASSQPTVTYEQYF.

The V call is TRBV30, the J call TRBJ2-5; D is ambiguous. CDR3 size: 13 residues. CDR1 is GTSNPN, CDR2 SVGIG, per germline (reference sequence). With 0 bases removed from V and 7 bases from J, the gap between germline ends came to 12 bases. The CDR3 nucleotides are TGTGCCTGGAGTGTATCTCATGTCGGGACCCAGTACTTC. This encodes CAWSVSHVGTQYF.

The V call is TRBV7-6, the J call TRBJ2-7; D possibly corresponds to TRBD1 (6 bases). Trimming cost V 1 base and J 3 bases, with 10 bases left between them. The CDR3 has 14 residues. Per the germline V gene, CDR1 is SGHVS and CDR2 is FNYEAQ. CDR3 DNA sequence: TGTGCCAGCAGCTTAGAGAGGGGGAGCTACGAGCAGTACTTC. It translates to CASSLERGSYEQYF.

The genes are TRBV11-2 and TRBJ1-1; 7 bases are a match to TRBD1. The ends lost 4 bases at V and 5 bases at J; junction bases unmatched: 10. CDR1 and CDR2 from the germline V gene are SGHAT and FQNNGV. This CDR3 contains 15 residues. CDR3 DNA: TGTGCCAGCAGCTCCTACCGGGACAGAGATACTGAAGCTTTCTTT. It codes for CASSSYRDRDTEAFF.

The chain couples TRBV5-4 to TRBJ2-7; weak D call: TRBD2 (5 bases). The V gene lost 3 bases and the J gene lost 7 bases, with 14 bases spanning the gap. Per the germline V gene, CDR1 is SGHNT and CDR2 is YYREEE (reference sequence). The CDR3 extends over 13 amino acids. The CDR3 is CASSSKDGNEQYF. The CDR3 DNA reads TGTGCCAGCAGCTCAAAGGACGGGAATGAGCAGTACTTC.

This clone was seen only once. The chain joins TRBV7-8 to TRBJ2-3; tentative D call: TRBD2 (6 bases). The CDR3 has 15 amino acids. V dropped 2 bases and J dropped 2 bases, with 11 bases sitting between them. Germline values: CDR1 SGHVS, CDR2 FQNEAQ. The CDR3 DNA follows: TGTGCCAGCAGCTTACTCCGCGGGAACACAGATACGCAGTATTTT. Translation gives CASSLLRGNTDTQYF.

In nucleotides, the CDR3 is TGTGCCAGCAGTCCCTGGGGAGGGGCAGAGGACAATGAGCAGTTCTTC. Protein product: CASSPWGGAEDNEQFF. J is TRBJ2-1 and V is TRBV28; 7 bases are a match to TRBD2. After removal of 5 bases from V and 5 bases from J, the junction contained 12 bases not matched to a gene. Germline-derived CDR1 and CDR2 are MDHEN and SYDVKM. The CDR3 spans 16 residues.

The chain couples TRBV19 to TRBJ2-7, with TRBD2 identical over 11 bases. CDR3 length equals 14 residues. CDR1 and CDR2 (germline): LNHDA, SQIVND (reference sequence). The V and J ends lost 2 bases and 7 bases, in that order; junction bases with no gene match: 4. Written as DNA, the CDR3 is TGTGCCAGTAGTATAACTAGCGGGAGTTATGAGCAGTACTTC. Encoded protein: CASSITSGSYEQYF. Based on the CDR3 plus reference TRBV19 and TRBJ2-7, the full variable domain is DGGITQSPKYLFRKEGQNVTLSCEQNLNHDAMYWYRQDPGQGLRLIYYSQIVNDFQKGDIAEGYSVSREKKESFPLTVTSAQKNPTAFYLCASSITSGSYEQYFGPGTRLTVT.

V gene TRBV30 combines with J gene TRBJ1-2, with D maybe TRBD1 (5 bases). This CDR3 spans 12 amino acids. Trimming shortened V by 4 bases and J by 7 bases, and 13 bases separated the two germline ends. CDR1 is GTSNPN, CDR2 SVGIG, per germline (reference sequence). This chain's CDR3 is CAWTPEQGGYTF. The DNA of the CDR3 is TGTGCCTGGACCCCAGAGCAGGGTGGCTACACCTTC. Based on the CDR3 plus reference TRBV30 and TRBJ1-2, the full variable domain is SQTIHQWPATLVQPVGSPLSLECTVEGTSNPNLYWYRQAAGRGLQLLFYSVGIGQISSEVPQNLSASRPQDRQFILSSKKLLLSDSGFYLCAWTPEQGGYTFGSGTRLTVV.

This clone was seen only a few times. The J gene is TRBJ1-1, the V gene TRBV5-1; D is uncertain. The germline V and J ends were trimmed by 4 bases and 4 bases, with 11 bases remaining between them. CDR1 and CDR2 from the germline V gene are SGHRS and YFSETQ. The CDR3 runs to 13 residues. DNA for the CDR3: TGCGCCAGCAGCCGCTTTAGCCCCACTGAAGCTTTCTTT. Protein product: CASSRFSPTEAFF.

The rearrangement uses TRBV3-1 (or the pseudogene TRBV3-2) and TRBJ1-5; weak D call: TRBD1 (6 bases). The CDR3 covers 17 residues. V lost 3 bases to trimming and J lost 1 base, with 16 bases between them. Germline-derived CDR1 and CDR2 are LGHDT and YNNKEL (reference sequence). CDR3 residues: CASSHDRPVGSNQPQHF. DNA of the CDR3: TGTGCCAGCAGCCACGACAGGCCGGTTGGGAGCAATCAGCCCCAGCATTTT.

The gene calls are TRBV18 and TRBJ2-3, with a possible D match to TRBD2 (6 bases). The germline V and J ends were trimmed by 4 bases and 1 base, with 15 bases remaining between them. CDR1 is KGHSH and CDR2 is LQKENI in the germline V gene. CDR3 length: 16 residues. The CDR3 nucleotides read TGTGCCAGCTCACTCAATCGGCCTAGCGGCACAGATACGCAGTATTTT. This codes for CASSLNRPSGTDTQYF.

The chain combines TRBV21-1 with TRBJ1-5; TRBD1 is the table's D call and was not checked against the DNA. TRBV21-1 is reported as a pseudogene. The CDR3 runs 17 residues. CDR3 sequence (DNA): TGTGCCAGCAGCAAAGTTGGGACAGGGTTACTAAATCAGCCCCAGCATTTT. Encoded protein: CASSKVGTGLLNQPQHF.

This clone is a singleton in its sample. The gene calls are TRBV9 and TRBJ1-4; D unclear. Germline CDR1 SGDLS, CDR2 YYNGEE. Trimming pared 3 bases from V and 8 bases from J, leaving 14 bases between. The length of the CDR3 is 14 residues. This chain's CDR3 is CASSADQRIEKLFF. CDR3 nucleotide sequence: TGTGCCAGCAGCGCCGACCAGAGGATAGAAAAACTGTTTTTT.

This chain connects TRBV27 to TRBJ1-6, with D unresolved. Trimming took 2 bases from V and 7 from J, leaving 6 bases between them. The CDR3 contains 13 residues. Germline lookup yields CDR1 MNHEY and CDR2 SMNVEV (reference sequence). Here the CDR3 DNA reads TGTGCCAGCAGTTTAAGGGAGAATTCACCCCTCCACTTT. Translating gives CASSLRENSPLHF.

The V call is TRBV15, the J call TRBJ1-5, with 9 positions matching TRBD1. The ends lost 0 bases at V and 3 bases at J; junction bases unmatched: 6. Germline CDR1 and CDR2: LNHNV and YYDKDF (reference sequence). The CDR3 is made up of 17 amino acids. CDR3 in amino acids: CATSRDLGQGPNQPQHF. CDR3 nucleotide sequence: TGTGCCACCAGCAGAGATTTAGGACAGGGGCCCAATCAGCCCCAGCATTTT.

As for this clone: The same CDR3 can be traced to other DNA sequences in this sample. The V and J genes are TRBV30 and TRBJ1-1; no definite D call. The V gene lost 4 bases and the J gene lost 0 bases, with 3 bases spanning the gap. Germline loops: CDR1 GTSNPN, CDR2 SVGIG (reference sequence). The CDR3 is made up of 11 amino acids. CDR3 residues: CAWTLNTEAFF. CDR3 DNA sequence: TGTGCCTGGACCTTGAACACTGAAGCTTTCTTT.